This TCR beta chain was retrieved from a study of blood T cell repertoires in COVID-19. The CDR3 loop spans 13 amino acids. V dropped 7 bases and J dropped 4 bases, with 11 bases sitting between them. Germline V lookup: CDR1 MDHEN, CDR2 SYDVKM. Produced via immunoSEQ multiplex PCR; TCRdb's table is partial and in-frame only. This sample has over 200,000 clones, with around nine tenths found just once. The chain joins TRBV28 to TRBJ1-5; D unclear. Sequenced material: PBMCs or T cells enriched from blood (not recorded which). This clonotype originated in a woman in her twenties or thirties with acute COVID-19. The CDR3 sequence is CASIRDGNQPQHF. CDR3 nucleotide sequence: TGTGCCAGCATTCGGGATGGTAATCAGCCCCAGCATTTT.